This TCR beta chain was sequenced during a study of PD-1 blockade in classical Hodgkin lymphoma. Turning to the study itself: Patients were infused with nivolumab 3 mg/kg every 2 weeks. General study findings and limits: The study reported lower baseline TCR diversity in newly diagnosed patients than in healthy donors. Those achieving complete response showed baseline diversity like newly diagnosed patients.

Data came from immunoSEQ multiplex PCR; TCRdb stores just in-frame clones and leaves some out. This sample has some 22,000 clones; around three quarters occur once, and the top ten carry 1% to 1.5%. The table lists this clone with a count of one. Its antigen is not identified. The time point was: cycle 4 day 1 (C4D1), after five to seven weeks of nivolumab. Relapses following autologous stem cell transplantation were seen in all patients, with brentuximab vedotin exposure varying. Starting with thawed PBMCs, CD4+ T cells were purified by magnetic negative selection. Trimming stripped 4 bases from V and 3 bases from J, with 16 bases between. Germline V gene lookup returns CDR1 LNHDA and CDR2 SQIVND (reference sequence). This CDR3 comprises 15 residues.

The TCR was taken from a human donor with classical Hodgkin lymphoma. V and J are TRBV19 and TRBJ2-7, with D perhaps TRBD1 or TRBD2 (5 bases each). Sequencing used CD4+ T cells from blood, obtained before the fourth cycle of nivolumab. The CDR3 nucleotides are TGTGCCAGTAGTAGAGTCCGGGACCGACACTACGAGCAGTACTTC. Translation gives CASSRVRDRHYEQYF.